This T cell receptor (beta chain) was sequenced during a study of blood T cell repertoires in COVID-19. Looking at the study overall: The analysed material was cDNA or gDNA that came from T cells, B-cell-depleted T cells, or PBMCs.

As processed by the authors: Reference gene primers were amplified, and this amplification served to estimate nucleated cell counts. Sequencing was performed with immunoSEQ multiplex PCR; in TCRdb, only in-frame clones are kept and a portion is missing. V and J calls and clone size are as listed in that table; D and trimming were resolved from the DNA. The sample comprises a few hundred thousand clones, over 80% of which are singletons, and 1.3% rests with the top ten. This clone was observed a handful of times. The CDR3 is 14 amino acids. The V gene's germline CDR1 is KGHSH and CDR2 LQKENI. The V and J ends lost 3 bases and 3 bases respectively, with 12 bases between them.

The receptor was isolated from a young woman with COVID-19, enrolled during active disease. The sample taken for sequencing was peripheral blood. The chain recombines TRBV18 with TRBJ2-7; TRBD2 might be the D (7 bases). Written as DNA, the CDR3 is TGTGCCAGCTCACCCTCGAGGGGGGGCTACGAGCAGTACTTC. Protein: CASSPSRGGYEQYF.